The T cell receptor beta chain described here comes from a study of T cells after yellow fever vaccination. Study information: The authors prepared low-cell-number fractions using SMART-Seq v4 Ultra Low Input.

From the 5' RACE reads, TCRdb called clonotypes with MiXCR, one entry per CDR3 protein. The table includes approximately 4,300 distinct CDR3 sequences, around 3.5% detected once. This clonotype rates as medium-sized. Germline CDR1 SGHTA, CDR2 FQGNSA. The CDR3 extends over 14 amino acids. Trimming at V came to 5 bases and at J to 6 bases, leaving 9 bases not matched to a gene. Study findings and constraints: Weaker, the secondary response had a peak occurring faster, on day 5 versus 15. Subsequent to the booster, the majority of primary-vaccination clones reappeared (roughly 96% CD4, 80% to 90% CD8).

Sequencing was performed on PBMCs, either bulk or a sorted T-cell subset (CD4+, CD8+, memory, or dextramer-sorted; not recorded which), taken 15 days after the yellow fever booster vaccination. This sequence joins TRBV7-2 and TRBJ2-7, with 8 bases aligning to TRBD1. The clonotype was recovered from a man in his thirties or forties who received the YFV17D yellow fever vaccine. The CDR3 here is CASSVTGTGSEQYF. The CDR3 bases are TGTGCCAGCAGCGTCACCGGGACAGGATCCGAGCAGTACTTC.